The next 5 T cell receptor beta chains were all read from a single sample in a study of T cell repertoires in cytomegalovirus infection. In TCRdb, the reads were re-called with MiXCR into one record per CDR3 protein. Among roughly 570,000 distinct CDR3 sequences listed, roughly 43% were seen once. For these receptors, no antigen is known. The sequencing used cultured PBMCs, collected from culture after CMV antigen stimulation. All receptors come from a human donor in good health (CMV status not recorded). Some clones in this sample may be carry-over from other donors' samples.

This clonotype occurred once. CDR3 protein: CASSWGTGAPYEQYF. The CDR3 DNA reads TGTGCCAGCAGCTGGGGGACAGGGGCACCCTACGAGCAGTACTTC. V and J are TRBV11-2 and TRBJ2-7; 10 positions agree with TRBD1. V was clipped by 4 bases and J by 2 bases; unmatched bases: 5. CDR3 length: 15 residues. The V gene's germline CDR1 is SGHAT and CDR2 FQNNGV.

This clonotype turned up a few times. The rearrangement links TRBV29-1 to TRBJ1-4; a weak D match, TRBD1 (6 bases). The CDR3 length is 13 residues. V lost 4 bases to trimming and J lost 7 bases, with 13 bases between them. Looked up from germline, CDR1 is SQVTM and CDR2 is ANQGSEA. CDR3 in DNA: TGCAGCGTTGTCAAACAGGGAGGTGAAAAACTGTTTTTT. As protein: CSVVKQGGEKLFF.

J is TRBJ2-5 and V is TRBV6-1; D is possibly TRBD2 (7 bases). The germline CDR1 and CDR2 sequences are MNHNS and SASEGT. Trimming cost V 2 bases and J 5 bases, with 15 bases left between them. The CDR3 sequence is 15 residues long. CDR3 sequence (DNA): TGTGCCAGCAGTGAATTCGGGGGGCCGTGGGAGACCCAGTACTTC. It translates to CASSEFGGPWETQYF.

This clonotype was found a few times. V usage is TRBV18 and J usage is TRBJ2-5, with D hard to call. CDR1 and CDR2 (germline): KGHSH, LQKENI. The V end was cut by 0 bases, the J end by 2 bases, with 10 bases between. There are 15 residues in the CDR3. CDR3 sequence (DNA): TGTGCCAGCTCACCACCGTCCGTAACGCAAGAGACCCAGTACTTC. It is translated as CASSPPSVTQETQYF.

The rearrangement joins TRBV10-3 to TRBJ1-5; a weak D match, TRBD1 (6 bases). The CDR3 extends over 17 amino acids. V was shortened by 0 bases and J by 11 bases, with 23 bases between the two germline ends. Germline V gives CDR1 ENHRY, CDR2 SYGVKD. The chain's CDR3 is CAISESGASGEIRAQHF. As DNA, the CDR3 is TGTGCCATCAGTGAGTCCGGGGCCTCAGGGGAGATCAGGGCCCAGCATTTT.